Shown below are 28 T cell receptor beta chains from a single sample sequenced in a study of cytomegalovirus exposure and HLA in healthy donors. The protocol was immunoSEQ multiplex PCR, while the TCRdb copy is restricted to in-frame clones and leaves out a portion. Seen here are about 200,000 clones, over 65% observed once, and the top ten hold around 5.5%. The specimen was PBMCs. The receptors were sampled from a woman between 18 and 29 years old in good health and CMV-seronegative.

This clone has a handful of counts. The chain links TRBV10-2 to TRBJ1-1; D perhaps matches TRBD1 (6 bases). This CDR3 region has 15 residues. Germline CDR1 reads WSHSY; CDR2 reads SAAADI. Trimming stripped 6 bases from V and 1 base from J, with 15 bases between. As DNA, the CDR3 is TGCGCCAGCAGATTAAACAGGGCCGGGAACACTGAAGCTTTCTTT. This sequence encodes CASRLNRAGNTEAFF.

The chain carries TRBV9 and TRBJ1-2; D gene unclear. Trimming pared 4 bases from V and 1 base from J, leaving 14 bases between. The CDR3 runs to 15 residues. CDR1 and CDR2 from the germline V gene are SGDLS and YYNGEE. Here the CDR3 DNA reads TGTGCCAGCAGCCGTTCGGCCGGCAATAACTATGGCTACACCTTC. It specifies CASSRSAGNNYGYTF.

The chain employs TRBV19 and TRBJ1-3; perhaps TRBD1 as D (5 bases). CDR3 length: 14 amino acids. Germline-derived CDR1 and CDR2 are LNHDA and SQIVND (reference sequence). V lost 3 bases to trimming and J lost 2 bases, with 8 bases between them. CDR3 sequence: CASSIGGTGNTIYF. Here the CDR3 DNA reads TGTGCCAGTAGTATTGGGGGAACTGGAAACACCATATATTTT.

This clone was picked up one time. Written as DNA, the CDR3 is TGTGCCAGCAGTGGTTGGACAGGCTGGGACACTGAAGCTTTCTTT. It codes for CASSGWTGWDTEAFF. This rearrangement joins TRBV25-1 to TRBJ1-1; 7 bases match TRBD1. The V gene's germline CDR1 is MGHDK and CDR2 SYGVNS. There are 15 residues in the CDR3. Losses at the gene ends were 4 bases for V and 3 bases for J; bases not matched to a gene: 8.

The chain carries TRBV5-1 and TRBJ2-5, with TRBD1 identical over 10 bases. V was pared by 5 bases and J by 3 bases, with 4 bases of the junction left unmatched. Germline values: CDR1 SGHRS, CDR2 YFSETQ. CDR3 length: 14 amino acids. DNA for the CDR3: TGCGCCAGCAGTTACGGACAGGGGGAAGAGACCCAGTACTTC. Protein product: CASSYGQGEETQYF.

The V call is TRBV7-9, the J call TRBJ2-7; 8 positions agree with TRBD1. With 3 bases clipped from V and 6 bases from J, the junction kept 10 bases outside the gene matches. This CDR3 is 15 amino acids long. CDR1 is SEHNR and CDR2 is FQNEAQ in the germline V gene (reference sequence). The CDR3 protein is CASSFTGQGIGEQYF. CDR3 sequence (DNA): TGTGCCAGCAGCTTTACCGGACAGGGAATAGGCGAGCAGTACTTC. Full variable domain (remainder filled in from reference TRBV7-9 and TRBJ2-7): DTGVSQNPRHKITKRGQNVTFRCDPISEHNRLYWYRQTLGQGPEFLTYFQNEAQLEKSRLLSDRFSAERPKGSFSTLEIQRTEQGDSAMYLCASSFTGQGIGEQYFGPGTRLTVT.

V and J are TRBV28 and TRBJ1-5; D is possibly TRBD1 (5 bases). V lost 4 bases and J lost 2, with 12 bases in between. In germline, CDR1 is MDHEN, CDR2 SYDVKM. This CDR3 spans 15 amino acids. CDR3 amino acids: CASSSRQGGNQPQHF. The CDR3 region has the DNA TGTGCCAGCAGTTCCCGGCAAGGGGGCAATCAGCCCCAGCATTTT.

The chain couples TRBV5-4 to TRBJ2-7; 12 bases line up with TRBD2. The CDR3 is made up of 16 amino acids. Germline CDR1 reads SGHNT; CDR2 reads YYREEE (reference sequence). Trimming removed 7 bases from V and 4 bases from J; junction bases left unmatched: 12. CDR3 sequence: CASGPRRTSGKYEQYF. DNA for the CDR3: TGTGCCAGCGGCCCCCGGAGGACTAGCGGGAAGTACGAGCAGTACTTC. The variable domain in full, completed from reference TRBV5-4 and TRBJ2-7, reads ETGVTQSPTHLIKTRGQQVTLRCSSQSGHNTVSWYQQALGQGPQFIFQYYREEENGRGNFPPRFSGLQFPNYSSELNVNALELDDSALYLCASGPRRTSGKYEQYFGPGTRLTVT.

The chain couples TRBV2 to TRBJ1-1; D is ambiguous. Trimming removed 3 bases at V and 10 bases at J, with 18 bases between. The germline gives CDR1 SNHLY, CDR2 FYNNEI. This CDR3 region has 14 residues. CDR3 nucleotide sequence: TGTGCCAGCAGTGATCGCAGGACCCAGAAAGGAGCTTTCTTT. Its translation: CASSDRRTQKGAFF.

The chain's CDR3 is CASIKEGQGWHEQFF. The DNA of the CDR3 is TGTGCCAGCATCAAAGAGGGACAGGGCTGGCATGAGCAGTTCTTC. The genes are TRBV6-1 and TRBJ2-1; 9 bases line up with TRBD1. CDR1 and CDR2 from the germline V gene are MNHNS and SASEGT. CDR3 length: 15 residues. V was clipped by 7 bases and J by 8 bases; unmatched bases: 12.

CDR3 amino acids: CATSSGGTGGFYGYTF. Here the CDR3 DNA reads TGTGCCACCAGCAGCGGCGGGACGGGGGGCTTCTATGGCTACACCTTC. V and J are TRBV15 and TRBJ1-2; D is possibly TRBD1 (6 bases). The V end lost 3 bases, the J end lost 4 bases, and 18 bases lay between the germline ends. The CDR3 runs to 16 residues. Looked up from germline, CDR1 is LNHNV and CDR2 is YYDKDF (reference sequence).

This CDR3 is CAWSVGGSNQPQHF. The CDR3 DNA reads TGTGCCTGGAGTGTCGGGGGAAGCAATCAGCCCCAGCATTTT. The chain employs TRBV30 and TRBJ1-5, with D perhaps TRBD1 (5 bases). V lost 0 bases to trimming and J lost 1 base, with 7 bases between them. Germline CDR1 GTSNPN, CDR2 SVGIG (reference sequence). The CDR3 is 14 amino acids.

V and J are TRBV6-6 and TRBJ1-5, with 7 bases matching TRBD1. V was pared by 6 bases and J by 2 bases, with 7 bases of the junction left unmatched. This CDR3 contains 15 residues. The germline V gene encodes CDR1 MNHNY and CDR2 SVGAGI (reference sequence). The CDR3: CASSLTQGGNQPQHF. CDR3 nucleotide sequence: TGTGCCAGCAGCCTCACGCAGGGGGGCAATCAGCCCCAGCATTTT.

V usage is TRBV5-5 and J usage is TRBJ2-7; no firm D call. The germline CDR1 and CDR2 sequences are SGHKS and YYEKEE (reference sequence). Trimming took off 3 bases at V and 3 bases at J, with 10 bases between the two ends. The CDR3 totals 13 residues. CDR3 amino acids: CASSSSRYYEQYF. The CDR3 coding sequence is TGTGCCAGCAGCTCCTCTAGGTACTACGAGCAGTACTTC.

J is TRBJ1-3 and V is TRBV9; a weak D match, TRBD1 (5 bases). Germline V gene data show CDR1 as SGDLS and CDR2 as YYNGEE. This CDR3 has 18 residues. V lost 0 bases and J 0 bases, leaving 16 bases between the germline ends. The CDR3 loop reads CASSVGSRGVSSGNTIYF. CDR3 sequence (DNA): TGTGCCAGCAGCGTAGGGAGTCGGGGGGTAAGCTCTGGAAACACCATATATTTT.

This chain connects TRBV6-1 to TRBJ1-5, with D hard to call. CDR1 and CDR2 from the germline V gene are MNHNS and SASEGT. This CDR3 has 15 amino acids. The ends were cut back, 8 bases at V and 0 bases at J, with 14 bases in the middle. The CDR3 loop is CASGGSPYSNQPQHF. CDR3 sequence (DNA): TGTGCCAGCGGCGGCAGTCCCTATAGCAATCAGCCCCAGCATTTT.

The chain has TRBV2 and TRBJ2-3; 12 bases match TRBD2. The CDR3 runs 15 residues. In germline, CDR1 is SNHLY, CDR2 FYNNEI. V dropped 6 bases and J dropped 3; count of bases not matched to a gene: 4. CDR3 nucleotides: TGTGCCAGCAGCCGACTAGCGGGGGCAACAGATACGCAGTATTTT. The encoded protein is CASSRLAGATDTQYF. The full variable domain, rest sourced from reference TRBV2 and TRBJ2-3, is EPEVTQTPSHQVTQMGQEVILRCVPISNHLYFYWYRQILGQKVEFLVSFYNNEISEKSEIFDDQFSVERPDGSNFTLKIRSTKLEDSAMYFCASSRLAGATDTQYFGPGTRLTVL.

This clone has only a few counts. The rearrangement joins TRBV4-2 to TRBJ2-3, with D perhaps matching TRBD1 (5 bases). The germline V gene has CDR1 LGHNA and CDR2 YNFKEQ. With 2 bases removed from V and 5 bases from J, the gap between germline ends came to 8 bases. This CDR3 is built from 13 residues. The CDR3 sequence is CASSQTTGDTQYF. The CDR3 coding sequence is TGTGCCAGCAGCCAAACAACAGGAGATACGCAGTATTTT.

V gene TRBV9 combines with J gene TRBJ2-7; either TRBD1 or TRBD2 may fit D (5 bases each). The CDR3 sequence is 15 residues long. V lost 3 bases and J lost 2, with 15 bases in between. Germline V gives CDR1 SGDLS, CDR2 YYNGEE. The CDR3 region is CASSAGDGITYEQYF. The CDR3 nucleotides are TGTGCCAGCAGCGCCGGGGACGGAATAACCTACGAGCAGTACTTC.

The CDR3 DNA reads as TGTGCCAGCAGTTATACAGTCCAGGGGAGTCAATTCTTT. Its protein is CASSYTVQGSQFF. The V gene is TRBV13, the J gene TRBJ1-1; D might be TRBD1 (6 bases). This CDR3 comprises 13 residues. Trimming removed 6 bases from V and 14 bases from J, with 22 bases in between. Germline V CDR1 and CDR2: PRHDT, FYEKMQ (reference sequence).

The chain uses TRBV2 and TRBJ1-1; TRBD1 aligns across 7 bases. Per germline, CDR1 SNHLY and CDR2 FYNNEI. Unmatched junction bases numbered 6, after V lost 7 bases and J lost 1 base. The CDR3 has 14 amino acids. The CDR3, as DNA: TGTGCCAGCATCCCCAGGGGGACGAACACTGAAGCTTTCTTT. It codes for CASIPRGTNTEAFF.

This chain connects TRBV15 to TRBJ1-5, with a weak D call TRBD1 (5 bases). Germline V gene sequence: CDR1 LNHNV, CDR2 YYDKDF (reference sequence). The CDR3 covers 16 residues. The V gene lost 0 bases and the J gene lost 5 bases, with 14 bases spanning the gap. Here the CDR3 DNA reads TGTGCCACCAGCAGAGATAAGGGACCGCGGGATCAGCCCCAGCATTTT. Residues: CATSRDKGPRDQPQHF.

The chain recombines TRBV29-1 with TRBJ2-6; D is tentatively TRBD1 or TRBD2 (5 bases each). The germline V and J ends were trimmed by 6 bases and 9 bases, with 24 bases remaining between them. The CDR3 is 16 residues long. Germline-derived CDR1 and CDR2 are SQVTM and ANQGSEA. This CDR3 reads CSVTSGGGFFGNVLTF. The CDR3 DNA follows: TGCAGCGTCACCTCCGGTGGGGGATTCTTTGGCAACGTCCTGACTTTC.

This clone was seen a few times. One end of the junction does not line up with germline, which may come from a read error. The gene calls are TRBV2 and TRBJ1-2, with a weak D call TRBD1 (5 bases). This CDR3 contains 11 residues. The V gene's germline CDR1 is SNHLY and CDR2 FYNNEI. CDR3 coding DNA: TGTGCCAGCAGTGAGGGGGTGACCCGGAGCTTC. Translating gives CASSEGVTRSF.

This sequence joins TRBV6-6 and TRBJ2-7; 7 bases align to TRBD1. The length of the CDR3 is 14 residues. Germline V gives CDR1 MNHNY, CDR2 SVGAGI (reference sequence). Trimming removed 6 bases from V and 4 bases from J; junction bases left unmatched: 9. CDR3 DNA: TGTGCCAGCAGCCAGGGTTCAGGGGGTTACGAGCAGTACTTC. Translated, it gives CASSQGSGGYEQYF.

The sample holds one count of this clone. Other DNA sequences in this sample translate to the same CDR3. The gene calls are TRBV2 and TRBJ1-2; D is unclear. The CDR3 has 13 residues. V lost 3 bases and J lost 2, with 7 bases in between. Germline V gene lookup returns CDR1 SNHLY and CDR2 FYNNEI. In DNA, the CDR3 is TGTGCCAGCAGTGAGGGCAGAAACTATGGCTACACCTTC. Translation: CASSEGRNYGYTF.

The chain is built from TRBV13 and TRBJ1-2; 7 bases match TRBD1. The CDR3 sequence is 13 residues long. The germline V gene encodes CDR1 PRHDT and CDR2 FYEKMQ (reference sequence). V lost 4 bases, J lost 8 bases, and 7 bases stayed unmatched. The CDR3 sequence: CASSSNRGRGYTF. Here the CDR3 DNA reads TGTGCCAGCAGCTCGAACAGGGGTAGGGGCTACACCTTC.

CDR3 DNA sequence: TGCGCCAGCAGCCTGCTGGACAGGGAGCCCAAGACCCAGTACTTC. This codes for CASSLLDREPKTQYF. This chain links TRBV5-1 with TRBJ2-5, with 8 bases that match TRBD1. The CDR3 extends over 15 amino acids. Trimming removed 4 bases from V and 6 bases from J; junction bases left unmatched: 11. CDR1 and CDR2 from the germline V gene are SGHRS and YFSETQ.